This T cell receptor beta chain was captured by sequencing in a study of cytomegalovirus exposure and HLA in healthy donors. General study findings and limits: DRB1 had the most TCR associations and HLA-C the fewest, a later analysis found, with rates varying by HLA locus.

A note on this clone: Its antigen is still unknown.

PCR was performed using 60 Vbeta and 13 Jbeta primers. The table came from immunoSEQ multiplex PCR; TCRdb's copy has only in-frame clones and leaves some out. The sample consists of about 150,000 clones, approximately 80% of them appearing once. The clonotype comes from a woman in her thirties or forties in good health and CMV-seronegative. Input material: PBMCs.

Here the CDR3 reads CSARDSGGYEQYF. In DNA form, the CDR3 reads TGCAGCGCCCGGGACAGCGGCGGCTACGAGCAGTACTTC. V is TRBV29-1 and J is TRBJ2-7, with 7 bases lining up with TRBD1. CDR3 size: 13 residues. Germline V gene data show CDR1 as SQVTM and CDR2 as ANQGSEA. V lost 7 bases to trimming and J lost 3 bases; unmatched junction nucleotides: 9.